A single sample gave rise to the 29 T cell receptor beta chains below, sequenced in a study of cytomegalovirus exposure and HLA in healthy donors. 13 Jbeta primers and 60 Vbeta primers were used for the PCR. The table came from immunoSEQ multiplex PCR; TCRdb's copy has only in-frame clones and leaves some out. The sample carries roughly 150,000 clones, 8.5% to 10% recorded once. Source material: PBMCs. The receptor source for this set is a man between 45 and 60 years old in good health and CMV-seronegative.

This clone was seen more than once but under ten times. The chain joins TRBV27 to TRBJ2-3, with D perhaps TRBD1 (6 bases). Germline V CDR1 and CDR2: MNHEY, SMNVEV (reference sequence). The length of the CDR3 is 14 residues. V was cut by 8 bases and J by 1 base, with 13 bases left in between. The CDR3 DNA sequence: TGTGCCAGCGGCGATCGACAGGGCACAGATACGCAGTATTTT. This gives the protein CASGDRQGTDTQYF.

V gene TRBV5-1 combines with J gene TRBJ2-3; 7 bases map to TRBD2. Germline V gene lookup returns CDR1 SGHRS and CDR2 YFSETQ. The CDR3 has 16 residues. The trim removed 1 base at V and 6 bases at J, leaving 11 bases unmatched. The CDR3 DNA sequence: TGCGCCAGCAGCTTGTTGCCCGGGAGGAAGGTCGATACGCAGTATTTT. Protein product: CASSLLPGRKVDTQYF.

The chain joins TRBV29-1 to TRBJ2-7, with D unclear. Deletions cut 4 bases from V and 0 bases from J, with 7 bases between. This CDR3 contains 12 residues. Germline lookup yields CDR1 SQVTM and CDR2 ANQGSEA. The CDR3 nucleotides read TGCAGCGTTGGCCAGGCCTCCTACGAGCAGTACTTC. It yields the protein CSVGQASYEQYF.

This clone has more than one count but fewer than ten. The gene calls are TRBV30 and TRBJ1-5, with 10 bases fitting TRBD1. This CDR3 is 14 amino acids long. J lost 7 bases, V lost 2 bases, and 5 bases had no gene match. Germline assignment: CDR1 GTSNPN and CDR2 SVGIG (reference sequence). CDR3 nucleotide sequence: TGTGCCTGGAGTCTGACAGGGGGCGGACAGCCCCAGCATTTT. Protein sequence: CAWSLTGGGQPQHF.

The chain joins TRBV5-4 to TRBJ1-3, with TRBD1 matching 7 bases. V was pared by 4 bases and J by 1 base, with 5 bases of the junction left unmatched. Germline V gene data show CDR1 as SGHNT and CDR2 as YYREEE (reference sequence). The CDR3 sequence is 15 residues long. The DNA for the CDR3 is TGTGCCAGCAGCCCCGGGACAGCTTCTGGAAACACCATATATTTT. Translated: CASSPGTASGNTIYF. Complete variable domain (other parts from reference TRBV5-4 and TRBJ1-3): ETGVTQSPTHLIKTRGQQVTLRCSSQSGHNTVSWYQQALGQGPQFIFQYYREEENGRGNFPPRFSGLQFPNYSSELNVNALELDDSALYLCASSPGTASGNTIYFGEGSWLTVV.

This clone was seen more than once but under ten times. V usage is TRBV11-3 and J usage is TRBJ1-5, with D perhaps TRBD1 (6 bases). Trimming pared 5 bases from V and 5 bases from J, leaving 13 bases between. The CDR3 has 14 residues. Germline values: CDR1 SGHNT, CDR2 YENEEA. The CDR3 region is CASSDRDKDQPQHF. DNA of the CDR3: TGTGCCAGCAGCGACCGGGACAAAGATCAGCCCCAGCATTTT.

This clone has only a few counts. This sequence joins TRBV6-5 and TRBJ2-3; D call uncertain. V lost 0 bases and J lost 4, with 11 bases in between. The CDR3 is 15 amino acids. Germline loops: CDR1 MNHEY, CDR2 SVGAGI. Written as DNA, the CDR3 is TGTGCCAGCAGTTACTCCGCGGCCACCCCAGATACGCAGTATTTT. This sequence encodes CASSYSAATPDTQYF.

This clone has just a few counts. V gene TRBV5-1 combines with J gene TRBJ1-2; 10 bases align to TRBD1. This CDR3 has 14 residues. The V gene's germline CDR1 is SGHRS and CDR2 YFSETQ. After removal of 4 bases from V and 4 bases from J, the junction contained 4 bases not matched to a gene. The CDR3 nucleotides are TGCGCCAGCAGCCCGACAGGGGGCCTCTATGGCTACACCTTC. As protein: CASSPTGGLYGYTF.

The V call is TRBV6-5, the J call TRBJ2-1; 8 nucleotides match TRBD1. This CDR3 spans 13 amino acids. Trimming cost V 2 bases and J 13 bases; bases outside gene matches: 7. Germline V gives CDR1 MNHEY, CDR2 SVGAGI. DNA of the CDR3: TGTGCCAGCAGTTACGAAACCGGGACAGGACAGTTCTTC. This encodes CASSYETGTGQFF.

This CDR3 is CASSPNVLQTGELFF. The CDR3 nucleotides are TGTGCCAGCTCACCAAACGTCTTACAGACCGGGGAGCTGTTTTTT. The chain couples TRBV18 to TRBJ2-2; D remains unclear. Germline V gene sequence: CDR1 KGHSH, CDR2 LQKENI. The CDR3 consists of 15 residues. V was cut by 2 bases and J by 5 bases, with 12 bases left in between.

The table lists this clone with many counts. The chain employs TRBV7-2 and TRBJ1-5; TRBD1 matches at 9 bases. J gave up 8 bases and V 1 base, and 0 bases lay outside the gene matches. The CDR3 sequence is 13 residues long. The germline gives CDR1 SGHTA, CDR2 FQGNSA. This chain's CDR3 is CASSLGQGEPQHF. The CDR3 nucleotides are TGTGCCAGCAGCTTAGGACAGGGGGAGCCCCAGCATTTT.

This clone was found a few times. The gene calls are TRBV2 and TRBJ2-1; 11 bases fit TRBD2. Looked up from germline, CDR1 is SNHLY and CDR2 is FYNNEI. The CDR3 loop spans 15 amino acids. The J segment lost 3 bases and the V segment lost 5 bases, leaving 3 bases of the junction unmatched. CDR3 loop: CASSTSGSHYNEQFF. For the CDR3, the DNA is TGTGCCAGCAGTACTAGCGGGAGCCACTACAATGAGCAGTTCTTC.

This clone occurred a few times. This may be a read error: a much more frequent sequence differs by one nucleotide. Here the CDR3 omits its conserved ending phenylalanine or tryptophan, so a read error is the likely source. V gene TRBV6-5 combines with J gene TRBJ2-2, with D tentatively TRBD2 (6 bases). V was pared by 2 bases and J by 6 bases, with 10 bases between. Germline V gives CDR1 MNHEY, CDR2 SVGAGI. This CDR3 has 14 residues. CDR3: CASSYHGGPGELFV. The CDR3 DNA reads TGTGCCAGCAGTTACCACGGGGGACCCGGGGAGCTGTTTGTT.

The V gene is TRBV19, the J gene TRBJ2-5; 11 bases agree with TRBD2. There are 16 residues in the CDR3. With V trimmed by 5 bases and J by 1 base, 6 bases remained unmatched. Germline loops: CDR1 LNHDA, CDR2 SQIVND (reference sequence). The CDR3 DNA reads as TGTGCCAGTAGTTTCGGACTAGCGGGCGCCCAAGAGACCCAGTACTTC. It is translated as CASSFGLAGAQETQYF.

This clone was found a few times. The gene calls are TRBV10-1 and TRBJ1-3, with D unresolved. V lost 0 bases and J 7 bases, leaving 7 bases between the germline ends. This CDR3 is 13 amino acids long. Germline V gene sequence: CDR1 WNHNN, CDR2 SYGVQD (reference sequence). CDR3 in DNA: TGCGCCAGCAGTGAGTCATTGGAGAACACCATATATTTT. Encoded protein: CASSESLENTIYF.

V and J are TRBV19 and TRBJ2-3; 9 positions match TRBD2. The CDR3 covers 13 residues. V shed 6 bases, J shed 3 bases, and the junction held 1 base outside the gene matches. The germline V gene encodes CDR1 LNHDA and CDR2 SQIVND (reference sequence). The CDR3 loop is CASRAGGTDTQYF. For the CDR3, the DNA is TGTGCCAGTAGGGCGGGGGGGACAGATACGCAGTATTTT. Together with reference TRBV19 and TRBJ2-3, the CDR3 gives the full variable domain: DGGITQSPKYLFRKEGQNVTLSCEQNLNHDAMYWYRQDPGQGLRLIYYSQIVNDFQKGDIAEGYSVSREKKESFPLTVTSAQKNPTAFYLCASRAGGTDTQYFGPGTRLTVL.

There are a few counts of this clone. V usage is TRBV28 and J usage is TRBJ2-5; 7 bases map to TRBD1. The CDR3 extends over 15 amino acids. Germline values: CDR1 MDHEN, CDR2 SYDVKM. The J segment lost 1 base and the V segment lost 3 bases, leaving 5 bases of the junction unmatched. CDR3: CASSFKGAFQETQYF. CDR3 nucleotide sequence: TGTGCCAGCAGTTTTAAGGGGGCCTTCCAAGAGACCCAGTACTTC.

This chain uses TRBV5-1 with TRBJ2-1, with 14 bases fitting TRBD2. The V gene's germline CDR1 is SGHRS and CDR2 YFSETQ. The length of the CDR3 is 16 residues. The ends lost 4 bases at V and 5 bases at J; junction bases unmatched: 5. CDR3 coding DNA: TGCGCCAGCAGCCCGGGGACTAGCGGGGGTCACAATGAGCAGTTCTTC. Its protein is CASSPGTSGGHNEQFF.

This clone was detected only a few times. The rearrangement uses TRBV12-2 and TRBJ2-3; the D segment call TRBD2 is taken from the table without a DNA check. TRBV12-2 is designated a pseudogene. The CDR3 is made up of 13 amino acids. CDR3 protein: CASRLAIGRTQYF. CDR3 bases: TGTGCAAGTCGCTTAGCCATTGGGAGGACGCAGTATTTT.

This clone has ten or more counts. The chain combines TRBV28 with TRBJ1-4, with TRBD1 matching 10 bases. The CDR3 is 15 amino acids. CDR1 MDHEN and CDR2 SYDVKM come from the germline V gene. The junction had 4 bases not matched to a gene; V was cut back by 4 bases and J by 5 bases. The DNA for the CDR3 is TGTGCCAGCAGTTCTCCGGGACAGGGGAATGAAAAACTGTTTTTT. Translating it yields CASSSPGQGNEKLFF.

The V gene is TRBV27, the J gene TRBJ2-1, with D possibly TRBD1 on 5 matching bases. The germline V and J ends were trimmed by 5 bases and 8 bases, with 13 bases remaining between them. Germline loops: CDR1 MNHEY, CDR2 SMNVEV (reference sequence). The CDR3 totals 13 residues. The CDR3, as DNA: TGTGCCAGCAGTAAACAGGAACCCGATGAGCAGTTCTTC. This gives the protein CASSKQEPDEQFF.

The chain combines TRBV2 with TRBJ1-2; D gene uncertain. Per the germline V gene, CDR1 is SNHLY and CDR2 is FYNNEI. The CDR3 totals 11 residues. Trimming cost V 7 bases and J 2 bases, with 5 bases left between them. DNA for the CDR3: TGTGCCAGCAAGAGGAACTATGGCTACACCTTC. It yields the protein CASKRNYGYTF.

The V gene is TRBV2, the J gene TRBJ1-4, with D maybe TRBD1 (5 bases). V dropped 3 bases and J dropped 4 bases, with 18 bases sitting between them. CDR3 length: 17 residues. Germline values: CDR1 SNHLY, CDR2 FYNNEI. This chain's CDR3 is CASSDRGRGRHNEKLFF. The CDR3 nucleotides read TGTGCCAGCAGTGATCGAGGGAGGGGACGGCATAATGAAAAACTGTTTTTT. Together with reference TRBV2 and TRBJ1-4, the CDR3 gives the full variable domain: EPEVTQTPSHQVTQMGQEVILRCVPISNHLYFYWYRQILGQKVEFLVSFYNNEISEKSEIFDDQFSVERPDGSNFTLKIRSTKLEDSAMYFCASSDRGRGRHNEKLFFGSGTQLSVL.

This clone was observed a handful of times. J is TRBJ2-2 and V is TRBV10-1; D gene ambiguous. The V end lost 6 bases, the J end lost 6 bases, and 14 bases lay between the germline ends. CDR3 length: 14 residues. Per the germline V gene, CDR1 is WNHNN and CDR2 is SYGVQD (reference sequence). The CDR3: CASSLSMVAGELFF. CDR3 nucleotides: TGCGCCAGCAGCCTGAGTATGGTGGCCGGGGAGCTGTTTTTT.

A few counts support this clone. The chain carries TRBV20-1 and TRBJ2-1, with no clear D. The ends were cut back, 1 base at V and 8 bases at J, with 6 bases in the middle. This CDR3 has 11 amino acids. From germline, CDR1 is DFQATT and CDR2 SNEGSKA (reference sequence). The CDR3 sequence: CSARVQDEQFF. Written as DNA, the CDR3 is TGCAGTGCTAGAGTGCAGGATGAGCAGTTCTTC.

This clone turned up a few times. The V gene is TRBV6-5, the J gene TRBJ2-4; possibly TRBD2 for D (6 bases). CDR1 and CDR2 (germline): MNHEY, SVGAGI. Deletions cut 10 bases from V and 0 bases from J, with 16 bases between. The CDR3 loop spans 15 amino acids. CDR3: CATASGEGAKNIQYF. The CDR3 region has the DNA TGTGCCACTGCCTCGGGGGAAGGAGCCAAAAACATTCAGTACTTC.

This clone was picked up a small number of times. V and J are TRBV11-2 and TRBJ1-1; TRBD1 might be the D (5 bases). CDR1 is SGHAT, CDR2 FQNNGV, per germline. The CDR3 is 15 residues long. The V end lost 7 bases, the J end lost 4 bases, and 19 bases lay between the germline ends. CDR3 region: CASTPGGRRVTEAFF. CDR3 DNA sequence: TGTGCCAGCACCCCGGGGGGTAGGAGAGTCACTGAAGCTTTCTTT. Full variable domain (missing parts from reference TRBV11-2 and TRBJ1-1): EAGVAQSPRYKIIEKRQSVAFWCNPISGHATLYWYQQILGQGPKLLIQFQNNGVVDDSQLPKDRFSAERLKGVDSTLKIQPAKLEDSAVYLCASTPGGRRVTEAFFGQGTRLTVV.

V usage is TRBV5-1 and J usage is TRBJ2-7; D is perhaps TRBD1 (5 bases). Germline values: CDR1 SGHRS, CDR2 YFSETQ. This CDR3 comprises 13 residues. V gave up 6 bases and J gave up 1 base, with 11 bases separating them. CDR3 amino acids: CASTYDRSYEQYF. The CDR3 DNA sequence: TGCGCCAGCACCTATGACAGATCCTACGAGCAGTACTTC.

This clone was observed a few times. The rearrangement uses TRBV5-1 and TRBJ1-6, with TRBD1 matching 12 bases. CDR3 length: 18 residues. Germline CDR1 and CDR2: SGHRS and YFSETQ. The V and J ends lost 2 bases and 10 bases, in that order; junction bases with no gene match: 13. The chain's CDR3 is CASSFGARDRGRESPLHF. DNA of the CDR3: TGCGCCAGCAGCTTTGGAGCCCGGGACAGGGGGCGGGAGTCACCCCTCCACTTT. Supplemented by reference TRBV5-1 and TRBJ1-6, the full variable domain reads KAGVTQTPRYLIKTRGQQVTLSCSPISGHRSVSWYQQTPGQGLQFLFEYFSETQRNKGNFPGRFSGRQFSNSRSEMNVSTLELGDSALYLCASSFGARDRGRESPLHFGNGTRLTVT.